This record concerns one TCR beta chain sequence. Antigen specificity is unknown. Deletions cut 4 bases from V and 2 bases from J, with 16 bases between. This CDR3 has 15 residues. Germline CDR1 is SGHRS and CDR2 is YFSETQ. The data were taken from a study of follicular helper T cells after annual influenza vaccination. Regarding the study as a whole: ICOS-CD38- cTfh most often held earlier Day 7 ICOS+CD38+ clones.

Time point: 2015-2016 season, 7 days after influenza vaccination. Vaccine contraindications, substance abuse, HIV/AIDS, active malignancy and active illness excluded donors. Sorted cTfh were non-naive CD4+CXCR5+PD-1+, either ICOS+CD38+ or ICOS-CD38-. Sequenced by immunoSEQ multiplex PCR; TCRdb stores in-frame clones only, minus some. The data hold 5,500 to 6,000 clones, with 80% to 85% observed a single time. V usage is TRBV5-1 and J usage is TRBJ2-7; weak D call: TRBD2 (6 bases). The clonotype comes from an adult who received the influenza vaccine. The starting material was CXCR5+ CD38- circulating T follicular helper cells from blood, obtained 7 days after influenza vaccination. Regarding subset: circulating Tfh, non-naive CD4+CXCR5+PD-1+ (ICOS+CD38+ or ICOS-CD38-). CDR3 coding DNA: TGCGCCAGCAGCCCGGGACTGCAAGGTACCTACGAGCAGTACTTC. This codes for CASSPGLQGTYEQYF.